This TCR beta chain was captured in a study of OX40 agonist ivuxolimab in advanced cancers. The study in broad terms: Ivuxolimab, which targeted the costimulatory receptor OX40 (CD134), was an agonistic, fully human IgG2 monoclonal antibody. Prior anti-PD-1, anti-PD-L1 or anti-CTLA-4 therapy was permitted, and checkpoint inhibitors had been received by roughly 40% of dose-escalation patients. The paper describes the monotherapy dose-escalation part (N ≈ 49 patients) of the phase I trial of ivuxolimab. Among the roughly 52 dose-escalation patients, about 19 had hepatocellular carcinoma, roughly 15 melanoma, 9 renal cell carcinoma and 9 head and neck cancer. Intravenous ivuxolimab was administered to patients every 2 weeks at six dose levels: 0.01, 0.1, 0.3, 1.5, 3 and 10 mg/kg. In the dose-escalation cohort, more than 75% of patients were male, and the mean age was approximately 55 years, with a range of about 23 to 90. The purpose of peripheral TCRbeta sequencing was to test whether ivuxolimab changed TCR sequence diversity and led to clonal T-cell expansion. Partial responses occurred in three dose-escalation patients, of whom one had hepatocellular carcinoma and two had cutaneous melanoma. The research as a whole found: After ivuxolimab, expanded clones were on average more numerous among CD8+ T cells than among CD4+ T cells. The antigen specificity of the clonally expanded peripheral T cells was not determined. At doses from 0.1 to 3.0 mg/kg, clonal expansion was seen in both CD4+ and CD8+ blood T cells between baseline and week 6. Low levels of normalized T-cell clonal expansion were also seen in some nonresponding patients. In partial responders in the 0.1-3.0 mg/kg groups, normalized peripheral clonal expansion was found to be among the lowest, especially among CD8+ T cells.

To sequence the TCRbeta CDR3 region, genomic DNA was isolated from the sorted cells. The immunoSEQ Assay was used to sequence the TCRbeta CDR3 regions. What TCRdb holds here is the immuneACCESS table cut down to in-frame rearrangements. Part of the clones is not present; checked against another copy, under half of the missing clones reflect an unresolved V gene, and the others are unexplained. The sample table records around 100,000 clones; 85% to 95% of these occur just once. The ten largest clones capture around 0.3% of the sample. From the cysteine through the phenylalanine, the CDR3 covers 14 amino acids. Only CDR3 DNA remains: 42 bases, in frame from the first base. V sheds 6 bases and J sheds 3 bases, leaving 15 bases between their ends. The germline V gene encodes CDR1 MNHEY and CDR2 SMNVEV (reference sequence). The trial excluded patients who had a history of autoimmune disease or who were on systemic immunosuppression. Peripheral blood for TCR sequencing was collected from all dose cohorts at baseline, on cycle 4 day 1, and on cycle 7 day 1. The samples were drawn from a first-in-human, open-label, multicenter phase I dose-escalation trial of ivuxolimab. Adults with locally advanced or metastatic melanoma, renal cell carcinoma, hepatocellular carcinoma or head and neck squamous cell carcinoma were enrolled in the trial. CD4+ and CD8+ T cells were sorted separately from peripheral blood before TCR sequencing.

A remark on this clone: It lacks a known antigen. No base-level quality is on record; no much larger clone is a single base apart.

This clonotype originated in an adult with an advanced solid tumor such as melanoma, head and neck, liver or kidney cancer. Sequencing was performed on CD4+ or CD8+ T cells sorted from blood, taken in a trial of the OX40 agonist ivuxolimab. Rearrangement joined TRBV27 to TRBJ2-7, and possibly TRBD2, on 5 matching bases. The CDR3 loop reads CASSRFQRFYEQYF. The DNA reads as follows: TGTGCCAGCAGCCGATTTCAGCGGTTCTACGAGCAGTACTTC.